What follows are 10 T cell receptor beta chains derived from one specimen sequenced in a study of cytomegalovirus exposure and HLA in healthy donors (dated by TCRdb to the late 2010s). The protocol used for the library was the immunoSEQ multiplex PCR assay. The table was pulled from immuneACCESS by TCRdb, which kept in-frame rearrangements only. Such tables lose some clones; where checked, under half of the loss comes from unresolved V genes, and the rest has no known cause. Counted in this sample were about 56,000 clones; nearly 90% of them appeared once. Around 15% of the sample is in the top ten clones. The sample was PBMCs. The receptor set was obtained from a young woman in good health and CMV-seronegative.

The V and J genes are TRBV11-2 and TRBJ2-1; TRBD1 is a possible D gene (6 bases). Germline V gene sequence: CDR1 SGHAT, CDR2 FQNNGV. V shed 4 bases and J shed 0 bases, with 16 bases lying between them. The CDR3 is made up of 17 amino acids. CDR3 nucleotide sequence: TGTGCCAGCAGCTCTACGAAAGGGGGAAGCTCCTACAATGAGCAGTTCTTC. Encoded protein: CASSSTKGGSSYNEQFF.

The V gene is TRBV6-1, the J gene TRBJ2-7; 9 positions agree with TRBD1. This CDR3 region has 14 residues. CDR1 is MNHNS, CDR2 SASEGT, per germline. After removal of 5 bases from V and 3 bases from J, the junction contained 5 bases not matched to a gene. CDR3 loop: CASSPDRGSYEQYF. CDR3 coding DNA: TGTGCCAGCAGTCCGGACAGGGGTAGCTACGAGCAGTACTTC.

The rearrangement uses TRBV7-9 and TRBJ2-1, with 7 bases aligning to TRBD1. This CDR3 spans 15 amino acids. Per germline, CDR1 SEHNR and CDR2 FQNEAQ (reference sequence). Trimming cost V 5 bases and J 7 bases; bases outside gene matches: 11. This CDR3 is CASSPYRGPSNEQFF. DNA of the CDR3: TGTGCCAGCAGCCCGTACAGGGGCCCTAGTAATGAGCAGTTCTTC.

The chain joins TRBV6-5 to TRBJ2-3, with D perhaps matching TRBD1 (5 bases). Trimming stripped 0 bases from V and 2 bases from J, with 6 bases between. The CDR3 totals 14 residues. CDR1 MNHEY and CDR2 SVGAGI come from the germline V gene. The CDR3 reads CASSYSTATDTQYF. CDR3 DNA: TGTGCCAGCAGTTACTCGACAGCCACAGATACGCAGTATTTT.

This sequence joins TRBV5-4 and TRBJ1-2, with no clear D. Germline V gives CDR1 SGHNT, CDR2 YYREEE (reference sequence). Trimming pared 4 bases from V and 1 base from J, leaving 8 bases between. CDR3 length: 13 residues. CDR3 in DNA: TGTGCCAGCAGCCTGGAACATAACTATGGCTACACCTTC. The encoded protein is CASSLEHNYGYTF. Drawing the rest from reference TRBV5-4 and TRBJ1-2, the complete variable domain is ETGVTQSPTHLIKTRGQQVTLRCSSQSGHNTVSWYQQALGQGPQFIFQYYREEENGRGNFPPRFSGLQFPNYSSELNVNALELDDSALYLCASSLEHNYGYTFGSGTRLTVV.

The chain carries TRBV18 and TRBJ2-1; 7 nucleotides align to TRBD1. The CDR3 contains 15 residues. Germline lookup yields CDR1 KGHSH and CDR2 LQKENI. J gave up 7 bases and V 2 bases, and 8 bases lay outside the gene matches. CDR3 loop: CASSPGAGGVNEQFF. DNA of the CDR3: TGTGCCAGCTCACCAGGGGCAGGGGGTGTTAATGAGCAGTTCTTC.

In this sample, this clone turned up once. This sequence joins TRBV4-2 and TRBJ2-7; 7 bases map to TRBD1. CDR1 LGHNA and CDR2 YNFKEQ come from the germline V gene. V lost 0 bases and J lost 3; bases outside the gene matches: 8. CDR3 length equals 16 residues. CDR3 coding DNA: TGTGCCAGCAGCCAAGATCTGGGGACAGTCGGCTACGAGCAGTACTTC. It specifies CASSQDLGTVGYEQYF.

The rearrangement uses TRBV19 and TRBJ2-7; 10 bases agree with TRBD2. The germline V gene has CDR1 LNHDA and CDR2 SQIVND (reference sequence). J lost 1 base, V lost 1 base, and 7 bases had no gene match. The CDR3 loop spans 17 amino acids. The CDR3 nucleotides read TGTGCCAGTAGTATAGGGGGAGGACTAGCGGATTCCTACGAGCAGTACTTC. Amino acid sequence: CASSIGGGLADSYEQYF.

This clone has a single count. This chain connects TRBV11-2 to TRBJ2-7, with 10 bases aligning to TRBD2. Per the germline V gene, CDR1 is SGHAT and CDR2 is FQNNGV. CDR3 length: 14 amino acids. V lost 5 bases, J lost 3 bases, and 4 bases stayed unmatched. CDR3 region: CASSPSGGVYEQYF. The DNA for the CDR3 is TGTGCCAGCAGCCCTAGCGGGGGAGTCTACGAGCAGTACTTC.

This chain uses TRBV28 with TRBJ2-7; D perhaps matches TRBD2 (6 bases). The CDR3 covers 13 residues. The germline CDR1 and CDR2 sequences are MDHEN and SYDVKM. Deletions cut 7 bases from V and 4 bases from J, with 14 bases between. CDR3 nucleotides: TGTGCCAGCATGGGAGGTGCCTTTTACGAGCAGTACTTC. It codes for CASMGGAFYEQYF.